These 9 T cell receptor beta chains originate from one sample sequenced in a study of cytomegalovirus exposure and HLA in healthy donors. The study ran its PCR with 60 Vbeta and 13 Jbeta primers. Data came from immunoSEQ multiplex PCR; TCRdb stores just in-frame clones and leaves some out. Here the sample spans 100,000 to 150,000 clones, under 80% being singletons. Specimen: PBMCs. Source of these receptors: a woman in her sixties in good health and CMV-seropositive.

The rearrangement uses TRBV4-3 and TRBJ1-6; 8 bases fit TRBD1. The CDR3 loop spans 15 amino acids. In germline, CDR1 is LGHNA, CDR2 YSLEER. V shed 2 bases and J 8 bases; nucleotides not matched to a gene: 5. CDR3 sequence reads: CASSQKGQGHSPLHF. The CDR3 DNA follows: TGCGCCAGCAGCCAAAAAGGACAGGGACATTCACCCCTCCACTTT.

This chain joins TRBV2 and TRBJ1-1; D unclear. Per germline, CDR1 SNHLY and CDR2 FYNNEI. With 6 bases removed from V and 0 bases from J, the gap between germline ends came to 8 bases. CDR3 length: 13 amino acids. CDR3 residues: CASSTDMNTEAFF. In DNA, the CDR3 is TGTGCCAGCAGCACAGATATGAACACTGAAGCTTTCTTT.

The chain couples TRBV16 to TRBJ1-3; D remains unclear. V was pared by 0 bases and J by 0 bases, with 6 bases between. This CDR3 has 15 residues. In germline, CDR1 is KGHSY, CDR2 FQNENV. The CDR3 coding sequence is TGTGCCAGCAGCCAATCGAAGAGCTCTGGAAACACCATATATTTT. Protein sequence: CASSQSKSSGNTIYF.

This clone has just a few counts. The chain joins TRBV6-1 to TRBJ2-7; 9 bases line up with TRBD2. J lost 7 bases, V lost 8 bases, and 9 bases had no gene match. The CDR3 covers 13 residues. Per the germline V gene, CDR1 is MNHNS and CDR2 is SASEGT. The CDR3 bases are TGTGCCAGCTTGCCTAGCGGGGCCTTTGAGCAGTACTTC. Translated, it gives CASLPSGAFEQYF.

This clone was found a few times. The V and J genes are TRBV7-6 and TRBJ2-7; tentatively, D is TRBD2 (6 bases). V gave up 2 bases and J gave up 5 bases, with 16 bases separating them. The CDR3 is 15 residues long. The germline V gene has CDR1 SGHVS and CDR2 FNYEAQ. In DNA, the CDR3 is TGTGCCAGCAGCTTATACTCCGGGGGTTTCGACGAGCAGTACTTC. Protein sequence: CASSLYSGGFDEQYF.

This clone was counted a few times. The V gene is TRBV29-1, the J gene TRBJ2-7; TRBD2 is a possible D gene (6 bases). V gave up 2 bases and J gave up 7 bases, with 15 bases separating them. This CDR3 has 13 residues. The V gene's germline CDR1 is SQVTM and CDR2 ANQGSEA. The CDR3 protein is CSVESSEGGEQYF. CDR3 DNA: TGCAGCGTTGAATCTAGCGAAGGCGGGGAGCAGTACTTC.

This rearrangement joins TRBV18 to TRBJ2-2; 11 bases are a match to TRBD1. Germline V CDR1 and CDR2: KGHSH, LQKENI. The J segment lost 7 bases and the V segment lost 6 bases, leaving 4 bases of the junction unmatched. This CDR3 is 14 amino acids long. The CDR3 sequence is CASSGQGAVGELFF. CDR3 nucleotides: TGTGCCAGCTCCGGACAGGGGGCTGTCGGGGAGCTGTTTTTT.

This clone came up a few times. V and J are TRBV30 and TRBJ2-7, with D possibly being TRBD2 (6 bases). V lost 1 base to trimming and J lost 0 bases, with 13 bases between them. CDR3 length: 15 amino acids. Germline assignment: CDR1 GTSNPN and CDR2 SVGIG (reference sequence). The chain's CDR3 is CAWSARGSSSYEQYF. The CDR3 DNA follows: TGTGCCTGGAGTGCCCGGGGGTCGAGCTCCTACGAGCAGTACTTC.

This chain uses TRBV19 with TRBJ2-5; 14 positions agree with TRBD2. The J call is doubtful: the DNA matches TRBJ2-7 better. The CDR3 contains 16 residues. Germline V gives CDR1 LNHDA, CDR2 SQIVND (reference sequence). The CDR3 DNA sequence: TGTGCCAGTAGACCTCGACTAGCGGGAGGGCCCAACGAGCAGTACTTC. Translated: CASRPRLAGGPNEQYF.